This note documents a single T cell receptor (beta chain) sequence. This CDR3 is 15 amino acids long. Losses at the gene ends were 3 bases for V and 7 bases for J; bases not matched to a gene: 9. Germline lookup yields CDR1 MDHEN and CDR2 SYDVKM. The PCR contained 60 Vbeta and 13 Jbeta primers. Profiling relied on immunoSEQ multiplex PCR, and the TCRdb table lists in-frame clones only, not all of them. The sample records 150,000 or so clones, roughly 74% being singletons. This sample was taken from a study of cytomegalovirus exposure and HLA in healthy donors. Input material: PBMCs. The chain links TRBV28 to TRBJ2-7; 10 bases align to TRBD1. The TCR originated in a man aged 35-49 years in good health and CMV-seronegative. The CDR3 nucleotides are TGTGCCAGCAGTTTCCGTGGACAGGGGGTTTCTGAGCAGTACTTC. This sequence encodes CASSFRGQGVSEQYF.